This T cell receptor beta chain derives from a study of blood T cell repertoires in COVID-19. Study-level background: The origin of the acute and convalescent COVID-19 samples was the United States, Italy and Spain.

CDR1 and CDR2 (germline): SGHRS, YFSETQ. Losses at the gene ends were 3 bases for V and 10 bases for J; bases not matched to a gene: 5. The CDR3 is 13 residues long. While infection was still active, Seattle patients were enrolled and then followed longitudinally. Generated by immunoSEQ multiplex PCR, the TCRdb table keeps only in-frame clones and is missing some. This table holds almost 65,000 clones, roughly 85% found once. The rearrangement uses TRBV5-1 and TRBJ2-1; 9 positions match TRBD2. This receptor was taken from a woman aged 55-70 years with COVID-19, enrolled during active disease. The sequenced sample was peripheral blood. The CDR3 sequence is CASSSLSGGEQFF. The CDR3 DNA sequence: TGCGCCAGCAGCTCTTTGAGCGGGGGGGAGCAGTTCTTC.